This TCR beta chain was recovered during a study of Graves' ophthalmopathy and Graves' hyperthyroidism. Stable hyperthyroidism meant no ophthalmopathy within 18 months of follow-up. Additional autoimmune diseases, uncontrolled infections, pregnancy or lactation disqualified patients. This clonotype showed up many times. Looked up from germline, CDR1 is SGHTA and CDR2 is FQGNSA. The CDR3 has 13 amino acids. V lost 1 base to trimming and J lost 4 bases, with 7 bases between them. RNA transcripts were the source from which TCR beta CDR3 regions were amplified. Second-round multiplex PCR followed a first-round RT-PCR using HTBI primers. MiXCR, applied by TCRdb to the multiplex PCR reads, yields one record per CDR3 protein. Here the sample spans about 380,000 distinct CDR3 sequences, 15% being singletons.

The chain is built from TRBV7-2 and TRBJ1-1; D is unresolved. Sequenced: peripheral blood. The clonotype comes from a woman under 30 with stable Graves' hyperthyroidism. CDR3 sequence reads: CASSLVMGTEAFF. The DNA for the CDR3 is TGTGCCAGCAGCTTAGTAATGGGCACTGAAGCTTTCTTT.